What follows are 21 T cell receptor beta chains derived from one specimen sequenced in a study of technical replicates of blood from a handful of donors. Assay used: immunoSEQ multiplex PCR; TCRdb lists only in-frame clones, some missing. There are tens of thousands of clones in the sample; 91% occur only once, and around 0.34% lies in the top ten. Sequenced input: T cells isolated from PBMCs. These TCRs come from a human donor in good health. Some clones in this sample may be carry-over from other donors' samples.

V and J are TRBV28 and TRBJ1-3, with D perhaps matching TRBD1 (6 bases). The germline V and J ends were trimmed by 6 bases and 2 bases, with 11 bases remaining between them. The CDR3 extends over 14 amino acids. From germline, CDR1 is MDHEN and CDR2 SYDVKM. CDR3 bases: TGTGCCAGCAGCCTAGGGGGTCCTGGAAACACCATATATTTT. Translation gives CASSLGGPGNTIYF.

This chain uses TRBV4-1 with TRBJ2-7, with D maybe TRBD1 (6 bases). The CDR3 is 14 amino acids. Trimming pared 0 bases from V and 4 bases from J, leaving 10 bases between. CDR1 is MGHRA, CDR2 YSYEKL, per germline. The CDR3 protein is CASSQEAGVYEQYF. The CDR3 DNA reads TGCGCCAGCAGCCAAGAGGCAGGGGTGTACGAGCAGTACTTC.

V gene TRBV19 combines with J gene TRBJ1-1; 11 nucleotides line up with TRBD1. The V and J ends lost 4 bases and 0 bases, in that order; junction bases with no gene match: 1. The CDR3 is 15 amino acids. The germline CDR1 and CDR2 sequences are LNHDA and SQIVND (reference sequence). Here the CDR3 DNA reads TGTGCCAGTAGTAGGGACAGGGGGTTGAACACTGAAGCTTTCTTT. It translates to CASSRDRGLNTEAFF.

This chain joins TRBV2 and TRBJ2-2, with 7 bases that match TRBD1. V was pared by 6 bases and J by 1 base, with 2 bases of the junction left unmatched. The CDR3 has 14 amino acids. Germline assignment: CDR1 SNHLY and CDR2 FYNNEI. The CDR3 loop reads CASRDRMNTGELFF. The CDR3 DNA reads as TGTGCCAGCAGGGACAGGATGAACACCGGGGAGCTGTTTTTT. The variable domain in full, with the rest retrieved from reference TRBV2 and TRBJ2-2, is EPEVTQTPSHQVTQMGQEVILRCVPISNHLYFYWYRQILGQKVEFLVSFYNNEISEKSEIFDDQFSVERPDGSNFTLKIRSTKLEDSAMYFCASRDRMNTGELFFGEGSRLTVL.

This clone has just one count. This sequence joins TRBV10-2 and TRBJ2-7; TRBD2 aligns across 7 bases. The CDR3 contains 14 residues. V trimming: 4 bases; J trimming: 4 bases; junction bases outside the gene matches: 7. Germline values: CDR1 WSHSY, CDR2 SAAADI. As DNA, the CDR3 is TGCGCCAGCAGTGGGCTAGCGGTAGATTACGAGCAGTACTTC. Translated, it gives CASSGLAVDYEQYF.

This clone was found once. The chain is built from TRBV11-1 and TRBJ2-1; the match to TRBD2 covers 15 bases. This CDR3 comprises 19 residues. In germline, CDR1 is SGHAT, CDR2 FQDESV (reference sequence). V dropped 5 bases and J dropped 6; count of bases not matched to a gene: 14. As DNA, the CDR3 is TGTGCCAGCAGCCCGAGGACTAGCGGGGGGGCCGCTACACGCAATGAGCAGTTCTTC. This encodes CASSPRTSGGAATRNEQFF.

Only one count was recorded for this clone. The chain employs TRBV6-6 and TRBJ2-5; TRBD2 matches 15 bases. V lost 9 bases, J lost 5 bases, and 10 bases stayed unmatched. Germline V gene lookup returns CDR1 MNHNY and CDR2 SVGAGI (reference sequence). CDR3 length equals 16 residues. CDR3 amino acids: CASRPGLAGGGETQYF. For the CDR3, the DNA is TGTGCCAGTCGACCGGGACTAGCGGGGGGAGGTGAGACCCAGTACTTC.

The CDR3 loop is CASSESFYKGLEYTEAFF. The CDR3 coding sequence is TGTGCCAGCAGTGAATCCTTTTATAAGGGGCTCGAATACACTGAAGCTTTCTTT. The chain carries TRBV6-1 and TRBJ1-1; D is perhaps TRBD1 (5 bases). The CDR3 loop spans 18 amino acids. V lost 2 bases to trimming and J lost 3 bases, with 22 bases between them. Germline V CDR1 and CDR2: MNHNS, SASEGT.

This chain's CDR3 is CASSFAIQINQPQHF. The CDR3 DNA reads as TGTGCCAGTAGCTTCGCCATACAAATTAATCAGCCCCAGCATTTT. The V call is TRBV19, the J call TRBJ1-5; unclear D gene. CDR3 length: 15 residues. Between the trimmed V and J ends, which lost 6 bases and 4 bases, there was a span of 16 bases. CDR1 and CDR2 from the germline V gene are LNHDA and SQIVND (reference sequence).

A note on this clone: Germline is not matched at one junction end, which may reflect a read error. V usage is TRBV5-4 and J usage is TRBJ2-1; no firm D call. This CDR3 spans 12 amino acids. The V gene's germline CDR1 is SGHNT and CDR2 YYREEE (reference sequence). The CDR3 sequence is CASSRNYDEQFF. In nucleotides, the CDR3 is TGTGCCAGCAGCCGTAACTACGATGAGCAGTTCTTC.

The chain has TRBV6-1 and TRBJ1-5, with a weak D call TRBD1 (6 bases). This CDR3 contains 18 residues. CDR1 is MNHNS and CDR2 is SASEGT in the germline V gene. With 0 bases removed from V and 5 bases from J, the gap between germline ends came to 20 bases. Here the CDR3 DNA reads TGTGCCAGCAGTGAAGCCCGCTGGTTGACAGGTGCGGATCAGCCCCAGCATTTT. Amino acid sequence: CASSEARWLTGADQPQHF.

The chain recombines TRBV29-1 with TRBJ2-7; tentative D call: TRBD1 (5 bases). The V end was cut by 5 bases, the J end by 1 base, with 9 bases between. The CDR3 runs to 12 residues. Germline CDR1 is SQVTM and CDR2 is ANQGSEA. The CDR3 loop is CSVWSGSYEQYF. The CDR3 region has the DNA TGCAGCGTTTGGTCAGGGTCCTACGAGCAGTACTTC.

V gene TRBV7-9 combines with J gene TRBJ2-2; D remains unclear. This CDR3 spans 13 amino acids. V lost 1 base and J lost 4, with 4 bases in between. Looked up from germline, CDR1 is SEHNR and CDR2 is FQNEAQ (reference sequence). CDR3 coding DNA: TGTGCCAGCAGCTTAGGGGCCACCGGGGAGCTGTTTTTT. Its translation is CASSLGATGELFF. The full variable domain, completed using reference TRBV7-9 and TRBJ2-2, is DTGVSQNPRHKITKRGQNVTFRCDPISEHNRLYWYRQTLGQGPEFLTYFQNEAQLEKSRLLSDRFSAERPKGSFSTLEIQRTEQGDSAMYLCASSLGATGELFFGEGSRLTVL.

J is TRBJ1-2 and V is TRBV4-1, with 7 bases aligning to TRBD1. The germline V gene encodes CDR1 MGHRA and CDR2 YSYEKL. V gave up 7 bases and J gave up 8 bases; unmatched junction bases: 16. The CDR3 sequence is 15 residues long. The CDR3 nucleotides read TGCGCCAGCACCATAAAAACCGACAGGGTAACGGGCTACACCTTC. This encodes CASTIKTDRVTGYTF.

The genes are TRBV6-1 and TRBJ1-5, with TRBD1 identical over 12 bases. The ends lost 2 bases at V and 3 bases at J; junction bases unmatched: 5. The CDR3 runs to 17 residues. Germline V gene lookup returns CDR1 MNHNS and CDR2 SASEGT. The CDR3 loop is CASSEHGTGGLNQPQHF. The CDR3 DNA reads as TGTGCCAGCAGTGAACATGGGACAGGGGGCCTCAATCAGCCCCAGCATTTT.

This chain joins TRBV27 and TRBJ1-2, with D tentatively TRBD1 (6 bases). The CDR3 length is 13 residues. V dropped 2 bases and J dropped 7 bases, with 11 bases sitting between them. Per germline, CDR1 MNHEY and CDR2 SMNVEV (reference sequence). The CDR3 DNA is TGTGCCAGCAGTTTAGACAGGACCGGTGGCTACACCTTC. Translating gives CASSLDRTGGYTF.

CDR3 protein: CASSLEDRGYGYTF. In DNA form, the CDR3 reads TGTGCCAGCAGCTTAGAAGACAGGGGCTATGGCTACACCTTC. The rearrangement uses TRBV11-1 and TRBJ1-2, with 8 nucleotides matching TRBD1. The CDR3 runs 14 residues. Trimming removed 1 base from V and 4 bases from J; junction bases left unmatched: 2. Looked up from germline, CDR1 is SGHAT and CDR2 is FQDESV (reference sequence).

This chain connects TRBV7-9 to TRBJ1-2; 9 positions match TRBD1. The CDR3 extends over 14 amino acids. J lost 2 bases, V lost 5 bases, and 3 bases had no gene match. Germline-derived CDR1 and CDR2 are SEHNR and FQNEAQ (reference sequence). The CDR3 loop is CASSRTGVNYGYTF. The DNA of the CDR3 is TGTGCCAGCAGCAGGACAGGGGTGAACTATGGCTACACCTTC.

The rearrangement links TRBV2 to TRBJ2-7; possibly TRBD2 for D (7 bases). Per the germline V gene, CDR1 is SNHLY and CDR2 is FYNNEI. The V and J ends lost 7 bases and 7 bases respectively, with 14 bases between them. The CDR3 runs 12 residues. The CDR3 loop is CASTGEGTEQYF. CDR3 nucleotide sequence: TGTGCCAGCACCGGGGAGGGGACAGAGCAGTACTTC.

V gene TRBV28 combines with J gene TRBJ1-1; 8 positions match TRBD1. CDR3 size: 17 residues. Germline loops: CDR1 MDHEN, CDR2 SYDVKM. The V gene end was trimmed by 6 bases and the J gene end by 0 bases; junction bases not matched to a gene: 12. The CDR3 DNA sequence: TGTGCCAGCAGCTACCCCGGGACAGGTGATATGAACACTGAAGCTTTCTTT. Translating it yields CASSYPGTGDMNTEAFF.

This clone was seen only once. The CDR3 loop reads CSVTGTATGNTIYF. For the CDR3, the DNA is TGCAGCGTAACTGGGACAGCTACTGGAAACACCATATATTTT. V and J are TRBV29-1 and TRBJ1-3; 7 bases are a match to TRBD1. Germline CDR1 reads SQVTM; CDR2 reads ANQGSEA. CDR3 length equals 14 residues. J gave up 2 bases and V 6 bases, and 7 bases lay outside the gene matches.